The clone carrying this T cell receptor beta chain was seen only a few times. These data belong to a study of regulatory T cells in long-lasting Graves disease. Construction of the TCR beta libraries employed iRepertoire HTBI primers in conjunction with Arm-PCR of CDR3 regions. TCRdb independently ran MiXCR on the multiplex PCR reads; one entry per CDR3 protein. The data show roughly 510,000 distinct CDR3 sequences, about 16% seen once. V trimming: 3 bases; J trimming: 5 bases; junction bases outside the gene matches: 16. Germline CDR1 reads MGHRA; CDR2 reads YSYEKL. This CDR3 is built from 17 residues. Time point meaning: newly diagnosed GD, antithyroid drugs for less than 3 months. RNA isolated from PBMCs was used to make the TCR library. These data were likewise used in another study, on T cells in Graves' hyperthyroidism and ophthalmopathy.

The sequence derives from a young man with Graves disease. The sequenced sample was peripheral blood mononuclear cells (PBMCs), obtained at new diagnosis, from a patient treated with antithyroid drugs. The chain joins TRBV4-1 to TRBJ2-7; 7 bases line up with TRBD1. The CDR3 DNA reads as TGCGCCAGCAGCCAGGATCCCCGGGACAGCCCCTTCCACGAGCAGTACTTC. Its protein is CASSQDPRDSPFHEQYF.